These 8 T cell receptor beta chains share one sample of origin, sequenced in a study of blood T cell repertoires in COVID-19. Produced via immunoSEQ multiplex PCR; TCRdb's table is partial and in-frame only. Of approximately 400,000 clones in the sample, about 80% were seen once. The specimen sequenced was peripheral blood. The receptors come from a human donor with acute or convalescent COVID-19. The donor label of this sample is uncertain.

The chain combines TRBV27 with TRBJ1-2; D ambiguous. The germline V gene has CDR1 MNHEY and CDR2 SMNVEV (reference sequence). This CDR3 is built from 13 residues. Between the trimmed V and J ends, which lost 1 base and 4 bases, there was a span of 7 bases. This CDR3 is CASSLLRGYGYTF. The DNA for the CDR3 is TGTGCCAGCAGTTTATTACGGGGCTATGGCTACACCTTC.

This rearrangement joins TRBV2 to TRBJ1-4, with TRBD1 matching 9 bases. V gave up 3 bases and J gave up 7 bases; unmatched junction bases: 3. The CDR3 contains 14 residues. The germline gives CDR1 SNHLY, CDR2 FYNNEI. The CDR3 DNA reads as TGTGCCAGCAGTGAGGACAGGGGATCTGAAAAACTGTTTTTT. It encodes CASSEDRGSEKLFF.

The chain recombines TRBV6-5 with TRBJ1-1, with 8 positions matching TRBD1. Looked up from germline, CDR1 is MNHEY and CDR2 is SVGAGI. Germline trimming cut 8 bases from V and 5 bases from J; bases unmatched to any gene: 10. The CDR3 sequence is 14 residues long. In nucleotides, the CDR3 is TGTGCCAGCTCGAAAGACAGGGGTTGGACTGAAGCTTTCTTT. Protein product: CASSKDRGWTEAFF.

In its sample, this clone was seen many times. The V and J genes are TRBV7-9 and TRBJ2-4; 7 bases match TRBD2. Trimming cost V 3 bases and J 1 base; bases outside gene matches: 0. The CDR3 totals 14 residues. Germline assignment: CDR1 SEHNR and CDR2 FQNEAQ (reference sequence). CDR3 loop: CASSLGGAKNIQYF. In DNA, the CDR3 is TGTGCCAGCAGCTTGGGAGGGGCCAAAAACATTCAGTACTTC.

J is TRBJ2-1 and V is TRBV7-6, with TRBD2 matching 10 bases. Germline values: CDR1 SGHVS, CDR2 FNYEAQ. V lost 1 base to trimming and J lost 6 bases; unmatched junction nucleotides: 6. The CDR3 runs to 16 residues. The CDR3 sequence: CASSLEASGRANEQFF. The CDR3 DNA reads TGTGCCAGCAGCTTAGAGGCGAGCGGGAGGGCCAATGAGCAGTTCTTC.

This clone was picked up a small number of times. The chain carries TRBV28 and TRBJ1-1; a weak D match, TRBD1 (5 bases). Per the germline V gene, CDR1 is MDHEN and CDR2 is SYDVKM. The CDR3 has 17 residues. V dropped 6 bases and J dropped 6 bases, with 26 bases sitting between them. The CDR3 sequence: CASSPQPGRGGVAEAFF. The DNA of the CDR3 is TGTGCCAGCAGCCCCCAACCGGGACGGGGAGGGGTCGCTGAAGCTTTCTTT.

The J gene is TRBJ2-1, the V gene TRBV6-6; maybe TRBD2 (6 bases). V gave up 6 bases and J gave up 0 bases, with 9 bases separating them. This CDR3 has 14 residues. Germline CDR1 and CDR2: MNHNY and SVGAGI (reference sequence). The CDR3 bases are TGTGCCAGCAGGGCGGGAAGCTCCTACAATGAGCAGTTCTTC. This encodes CASRAGSSYNEQFF.

The chain has TRBV12-3 or TRBV12-4 and TRBJ2-1, with D hard to call. V was trimmed by 5 bases and J by 5 bases, leaving 10 bases between them. The CDR3 runs to 13 residues. This CDR3 is CASSPIGHNEQFF. The CDR3 DNA sequence: TGTGCCAGCAGTCCGATCGGTCACAATGAGCAGTTCTTC.